This TCR beta chain originates from a study of blood T cell repertoires in COVID-19. The study drew participants aged about 18 to 90 years from under 30 US areas. Participant reports of clinical history set cohort assignment. Looked up from germline, CDR1 is SGHDN and CDR2 is FVKESK. Trimming stripped 3 bases from V and 2 bases from J, with 11 bases between. The CDR3 is 15 amino acids. TCRdb's table, derived via immunoSEQ multiplex PCR, lists solely in-frame clones and lacks some. Here the sample spans 200,000 to 300,000 clones, roughly 91% being singletons. The sample consisted of PBMCs or T cells enriched from blood (not recorded which). The chain links TRBV14 to TRBJ2-1, with D perhaps TRBD1 (5 bases). The clonotype originates from a woman aged 25 to 39 who had recovered from COVID-19. CDR3 in DNA: TGTGCCAGCAGCCATCGACAGCGAACCTACAATGAGCAGTTCTTC. It yields the protein CASSHRQRTYNEQFF.